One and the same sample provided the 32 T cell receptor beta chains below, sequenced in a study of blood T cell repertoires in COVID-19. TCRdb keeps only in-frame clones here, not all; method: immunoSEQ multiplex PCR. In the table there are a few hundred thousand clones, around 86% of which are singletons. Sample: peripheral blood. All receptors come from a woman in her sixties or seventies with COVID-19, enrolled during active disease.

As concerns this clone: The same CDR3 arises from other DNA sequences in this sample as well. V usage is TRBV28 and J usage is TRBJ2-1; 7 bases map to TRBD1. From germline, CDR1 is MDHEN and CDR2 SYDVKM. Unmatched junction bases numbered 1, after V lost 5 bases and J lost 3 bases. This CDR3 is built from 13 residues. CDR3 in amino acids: CASSAGGYNEQFF. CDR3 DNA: TGTGCCAGCAGTGCAGGGGGCTACAATGAGCAGTTCTTC.

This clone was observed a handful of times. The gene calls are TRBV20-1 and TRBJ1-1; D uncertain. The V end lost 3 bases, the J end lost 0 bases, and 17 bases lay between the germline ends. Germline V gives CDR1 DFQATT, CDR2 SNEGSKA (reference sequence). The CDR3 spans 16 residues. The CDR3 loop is CSASREKSGMNTEAFF. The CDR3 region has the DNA TGCAGTGCTAGTCGAGAGAAAAGCGGAATGAACACTGAAGCTTTCTTT.

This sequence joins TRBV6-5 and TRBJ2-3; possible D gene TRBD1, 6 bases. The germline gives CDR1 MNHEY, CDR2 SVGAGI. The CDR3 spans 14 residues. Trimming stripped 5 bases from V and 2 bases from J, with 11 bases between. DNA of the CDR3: TGTGCCAGCAGTACCGGGACAATCACAGATACGCAGTATTTT. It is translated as CASSTGTITDTQYF.

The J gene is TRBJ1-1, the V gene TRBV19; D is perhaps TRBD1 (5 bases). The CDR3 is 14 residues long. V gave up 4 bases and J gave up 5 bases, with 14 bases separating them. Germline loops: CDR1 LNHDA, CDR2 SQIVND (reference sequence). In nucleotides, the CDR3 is TGTGCCAGTAGTACTAGGGGCCAAGGAACTGAAGCTTTCTTT. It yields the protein CASSTRGQGTEAFF.

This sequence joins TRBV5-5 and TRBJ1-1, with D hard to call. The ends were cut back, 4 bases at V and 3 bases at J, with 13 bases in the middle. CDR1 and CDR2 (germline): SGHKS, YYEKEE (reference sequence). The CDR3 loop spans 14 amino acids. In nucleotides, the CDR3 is TGTGCCAGCAGCAAGACTGGTGGGTACACTGAAGCTTTCTTT. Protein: CASSKTGGYTEAFF.

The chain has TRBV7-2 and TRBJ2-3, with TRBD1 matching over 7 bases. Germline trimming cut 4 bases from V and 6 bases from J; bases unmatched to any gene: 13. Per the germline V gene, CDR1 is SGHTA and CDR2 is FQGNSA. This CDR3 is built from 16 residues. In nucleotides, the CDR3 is TGTGCCAGCAGCTCCTCGGGACAGAGGCTGGCGGATACGCAGTATTTT. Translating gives CASSSSGQRLADTQYF.

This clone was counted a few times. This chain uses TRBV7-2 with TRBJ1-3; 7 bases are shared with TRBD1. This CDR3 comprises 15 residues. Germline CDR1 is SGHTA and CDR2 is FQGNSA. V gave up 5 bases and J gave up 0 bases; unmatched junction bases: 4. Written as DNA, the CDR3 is TGTGCCAGCAGCCGGGACAGCAGCTCTGGAAACACCATATATTTT. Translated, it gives CASSRDSSSGNTIYF.

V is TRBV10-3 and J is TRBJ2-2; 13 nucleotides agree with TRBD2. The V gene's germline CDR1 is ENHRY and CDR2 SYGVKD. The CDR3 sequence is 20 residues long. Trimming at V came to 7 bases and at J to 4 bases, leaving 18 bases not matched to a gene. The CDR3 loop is CAITQGIGTSGTGSTGELFF. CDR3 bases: TGTGCCATCACCCAGGGGATTGGGACTAGCGGGACGGGGAGCACCGGGGAGCTGTTTTTT.

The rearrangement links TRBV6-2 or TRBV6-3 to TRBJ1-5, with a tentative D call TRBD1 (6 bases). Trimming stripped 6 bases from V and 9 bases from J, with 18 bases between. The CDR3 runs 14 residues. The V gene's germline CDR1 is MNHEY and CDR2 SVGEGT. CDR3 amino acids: CASSIRDTFRPQHF. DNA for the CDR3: TGTGCCAGCAGCATCCGGGACACCTTTCGGCCCCAGCATTTT.

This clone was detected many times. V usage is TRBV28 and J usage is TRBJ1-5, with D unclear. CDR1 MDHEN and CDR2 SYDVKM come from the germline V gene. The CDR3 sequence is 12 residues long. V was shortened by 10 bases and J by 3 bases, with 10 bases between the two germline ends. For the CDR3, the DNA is TGTGCCACGAACTCCAACAATCAGCCCCAGCATTTT. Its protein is CATNSNNQPQHF.

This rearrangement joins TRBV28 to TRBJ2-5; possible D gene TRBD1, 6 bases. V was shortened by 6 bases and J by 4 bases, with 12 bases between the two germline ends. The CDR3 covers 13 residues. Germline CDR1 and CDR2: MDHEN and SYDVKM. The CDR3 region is CASREQGGETQYF. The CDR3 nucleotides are TGTGCCAGCAGGGAACAGGGCGGAGAGACCCAGTACTTC. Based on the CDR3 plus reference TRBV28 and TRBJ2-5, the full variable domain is DVKVTQSSRYLVKRTGEKVFLECVQDMDHENMFWYRQDPGLGLRLIYFSYDVKMKEKGDIPEGYSVSREKKERFSLILESASTNQTSMYLCASREQGGETQYFGPGTRLLVL.

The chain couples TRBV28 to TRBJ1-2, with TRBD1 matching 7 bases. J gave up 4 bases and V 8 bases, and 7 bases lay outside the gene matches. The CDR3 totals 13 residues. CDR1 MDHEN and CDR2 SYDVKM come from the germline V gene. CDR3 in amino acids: CASGSQGPYGYTF. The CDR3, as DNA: TGTGCCAGCGGATCACAGGGGCCCTATGGCTACACCTTC.

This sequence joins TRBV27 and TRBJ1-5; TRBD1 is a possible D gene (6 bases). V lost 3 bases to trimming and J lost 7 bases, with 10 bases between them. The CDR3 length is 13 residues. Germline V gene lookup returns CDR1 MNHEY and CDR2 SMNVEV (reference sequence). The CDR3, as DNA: TGTGCCAGCAGTTTCCAGGGGAACCAGCCCCAGCATTTT. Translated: CASSFQGNQPQHF.

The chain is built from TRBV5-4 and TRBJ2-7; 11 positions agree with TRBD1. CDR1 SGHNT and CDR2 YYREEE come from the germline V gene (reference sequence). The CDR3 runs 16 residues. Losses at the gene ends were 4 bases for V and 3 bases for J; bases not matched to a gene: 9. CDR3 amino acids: CASSRYRDRGNYEQYF. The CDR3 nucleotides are TGTGCCAGCAGCAGATACCGGGACAGGGGGAACTACGAGCAGTACTTC.

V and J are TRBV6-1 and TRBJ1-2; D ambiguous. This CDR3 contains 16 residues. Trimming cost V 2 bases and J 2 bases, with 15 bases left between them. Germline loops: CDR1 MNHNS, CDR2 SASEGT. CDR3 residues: CASSEPTRSLNYGYTF. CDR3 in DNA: TGTGCCAGCAGTGAACCCACAAGAAGTTTGAACTATGGCTACACCTTC.

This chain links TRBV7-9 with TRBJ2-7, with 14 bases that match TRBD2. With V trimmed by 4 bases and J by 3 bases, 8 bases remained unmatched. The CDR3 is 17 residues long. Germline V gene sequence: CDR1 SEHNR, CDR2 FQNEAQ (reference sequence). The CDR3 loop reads CASSSPGLAGEGYEQYF. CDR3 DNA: TGTGCCAGCAGCTCTCCGGGACTAGCGGGAGAGGGCTACGAGCAGTACTTC.

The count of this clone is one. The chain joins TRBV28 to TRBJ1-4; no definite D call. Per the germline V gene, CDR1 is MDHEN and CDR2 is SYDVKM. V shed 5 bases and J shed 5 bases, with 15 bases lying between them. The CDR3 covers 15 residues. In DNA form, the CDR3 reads TGTGCCAGCAGTCTGAGGGCAAGCCTAAATGAAAAACTGTTTTTT. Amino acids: CASSLRASLNEKLFF.

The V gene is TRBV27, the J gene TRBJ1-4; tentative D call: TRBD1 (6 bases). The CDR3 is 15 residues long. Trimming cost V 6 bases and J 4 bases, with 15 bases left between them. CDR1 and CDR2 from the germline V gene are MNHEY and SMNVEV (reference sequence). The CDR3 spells CASRDWGPGNEKLFF. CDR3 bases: TGTGCCAGCAGGGATTGGGGGCCGGGTAATGAAAAACTGTTTTTT.

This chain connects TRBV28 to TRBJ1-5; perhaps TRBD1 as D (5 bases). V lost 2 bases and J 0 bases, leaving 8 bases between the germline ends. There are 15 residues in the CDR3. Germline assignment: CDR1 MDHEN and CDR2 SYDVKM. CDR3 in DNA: TGTGCCAGCAGTTTAGTACAGGTTAGCAATCAGCCCCAGCATTTT. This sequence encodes CASSLVQVSNQPQHF. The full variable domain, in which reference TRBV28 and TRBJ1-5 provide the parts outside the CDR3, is DVKVTQSSRYLVKRTGEKVFLECVQDMDHENMFWYRQDPGLGLRLIYFSYDVKMKEKGDIPEGYSVSREKKERFSLILESASTNQTSMYLCASSLVQVSNQPQHFGDGTRLSIL.

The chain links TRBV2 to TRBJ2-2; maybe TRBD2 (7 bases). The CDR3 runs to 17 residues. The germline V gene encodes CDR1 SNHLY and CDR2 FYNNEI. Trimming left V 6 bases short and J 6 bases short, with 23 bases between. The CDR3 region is CASSAQRGDYPAGELFF. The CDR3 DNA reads TGTGCCAGCAGCGCCCAGAGGGGGGACTATCCCGCCGGGGAGCTGTTTTTT.

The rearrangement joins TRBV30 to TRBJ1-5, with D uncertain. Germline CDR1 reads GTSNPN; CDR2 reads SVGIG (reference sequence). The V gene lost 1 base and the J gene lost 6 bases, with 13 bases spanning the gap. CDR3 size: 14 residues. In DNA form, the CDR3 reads TGTGCCTGGAGTGAATTCGACATAACTCAGCCCCAGCATTTT. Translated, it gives CAWSEFDITQPQHF.

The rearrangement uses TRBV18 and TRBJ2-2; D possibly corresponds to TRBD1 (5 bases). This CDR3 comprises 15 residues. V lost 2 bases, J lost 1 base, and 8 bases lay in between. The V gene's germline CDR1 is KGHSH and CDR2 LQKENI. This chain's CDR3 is CASSPTGQNTGELFF. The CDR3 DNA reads TGTGCCAGCTCACCAACAGGACAGAACACCGGGGAGCTGTTTTTT.

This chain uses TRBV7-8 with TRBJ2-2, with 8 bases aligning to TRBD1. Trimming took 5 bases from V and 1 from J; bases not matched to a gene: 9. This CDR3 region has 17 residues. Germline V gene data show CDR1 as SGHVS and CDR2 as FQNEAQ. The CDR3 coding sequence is TGTGCCAGCAGCAGGGGGGTGGGGACAGGGAACACCGGGGAGCTGTTTTTT. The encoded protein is CASSRGVGTGNTGELFF. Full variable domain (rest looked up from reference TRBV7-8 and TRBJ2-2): GAGVSQSPRYKVAKRGQDVALRCDPISGHVSLFWYQQALGQGPEFLTYFQNEAQLDKSGLPSDRFFAERPEGSVSTLKIQRTQQEDSAVYLCASSRGVGTGNTGELFFGEGSRLTVL.

The DNA of the CDR3 is TGTGCCAGCAGTTATCTTTCCGTCGGGGAGACCCAGTACTTC. Protein sequence: CASSYLSVGETQYF. The rearrangement joins TRBV6-2 or TRBV6-3 to TRBJ2-5; D not certain. The CDR3 consists of 14 residues. Trimming stripped 3 bases from V and 5 bases from J, with 13 bases between. The germline V gene has CDR1 MNHEY and CDR2 SVGEGT.

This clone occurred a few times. CDR3 coding DNA: TGTGCCAGCAGCCAAGATGAAAGGGGAAGGGGCCCTTATGGCTACACCTTC. This sequence encodes CASSQDERGRGPYGYTF. V usage is TRBV3-1 (or the pseudogene TRBV3-2) and J usage is TRBJ1-2, with a tentative D call TRBD1 (5 bases). CDR1 is LGHDT, CDR2 YNNKEL, per germline (reference sequence). This CDR3 has 17 amino acids. Trimming left V 0 bases short and J 5 bases short, with 19 bases between.

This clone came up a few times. The CDR3 loop reads CASNAGNTDTQYF. The CDR3 DNA is TGTGCCAGCAACGCAGGGAACACAGATACGCAGTATTTT. V usage is TRBV2 and J usage is TRBJ2-3; D is possibly TRBD1 (5 bases). Trimming took 7 bases from V and 2 from J, leaving 10 bases between them. CDR3 length equals 13 residues. CDR1 is SNHLY, CDR2 FYNNEI, per germline.

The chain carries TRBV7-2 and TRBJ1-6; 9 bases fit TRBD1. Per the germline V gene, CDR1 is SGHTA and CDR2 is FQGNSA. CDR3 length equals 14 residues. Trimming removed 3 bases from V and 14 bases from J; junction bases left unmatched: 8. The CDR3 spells CASSFLQDRGTLHF. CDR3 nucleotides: TGTGCCAGCAGCTTCCTACAGGACAGGGGAACCCTCCACTTT.

The CDR3 reads CASSRGLAGEETQYF. The CDR3 DNA is TGTGCCAGCAGCCGTGGACTAGCGGGTGAAGAGACCCAGTACTTC. This rearrangement joins TRBV11-3 to TRBJ2-5, with 11 bases that match TRBD2. Germline V gene sequence: CDR1 SGHNT, CDR2 YENEEA. V lost 5 bases and J lost 3; bases outside the gene matches: 5. CDR3 length: 15 amino acids.

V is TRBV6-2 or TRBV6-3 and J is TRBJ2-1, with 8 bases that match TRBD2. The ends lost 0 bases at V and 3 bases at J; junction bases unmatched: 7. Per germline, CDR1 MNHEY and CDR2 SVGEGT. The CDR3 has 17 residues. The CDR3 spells CASSYSPGLVNYNEQFF. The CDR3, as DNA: TGTGCCAGCAGTTACTCCCCGGGACTAGTAAACTACAATGAGCAGTTCTTC.

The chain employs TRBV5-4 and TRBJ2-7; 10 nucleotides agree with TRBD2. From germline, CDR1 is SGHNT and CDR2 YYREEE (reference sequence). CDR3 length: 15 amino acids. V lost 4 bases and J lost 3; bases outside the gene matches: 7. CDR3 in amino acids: CASSPSGGARYEQYF. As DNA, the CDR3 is TGTGCCAGCAGCCCTAGCGGGGGAGCCCGCTACGAGCAGTACTTC. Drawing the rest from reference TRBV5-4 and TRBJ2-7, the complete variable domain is ETGVTQSPTHLIKTRGQQVTLRCSSQSGHNTVSWYQQALGQGPQFIFQYYREEENGRGNFPPRFSGLQFPNYSSELNVNALELDDSALYLCASSPSGGARYEQYFGPGTRLTVT.

As DNA, the CDR3 is TGTGCCAGCAGTCCCCGGACTAGCGGGAGTAATGAGCAGTTCTTC. This sequence encodes CASSPRTSGSNEQFF. The gene calls are TRBV28 and TRBJ2-1, with 13 bases matching TRBD2. The V gene's germline CDR1 is MDHEN and CDR2 SYDVKM. The J segment lost 7 bases and the V segment lost 5 bases, leaving 5 bases of the junction unmatched. The CDR3 is 15 residues long.

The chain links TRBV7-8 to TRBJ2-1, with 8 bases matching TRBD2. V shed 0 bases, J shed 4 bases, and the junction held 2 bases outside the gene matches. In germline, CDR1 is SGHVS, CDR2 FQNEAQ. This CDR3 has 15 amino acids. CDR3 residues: CASSLALAGYNEQFF. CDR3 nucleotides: TGTGCCAGCAGCTTAGCATTAGCGGGGTACAATGAGCAGTTCTTC.